The 26 T cell receptor beta chains reported below all come from one sample, sequenced in a study of tumor-infiltrating lymphocytes in primary liver carcinoma. Constant-region priming of approximately 500 ng total RNA yielded TCR beta cDNA. Three nested multiplex PCR rounds, a slightly modified ARM-PCR, produced the libraries for TCR beta. Both of the initial two PCR rounds ran for around 10 cycles and employed TRBV1-TRBV30 forward primers alongside a C-beta reverse primer. TCRdb recomputed calls from the multiplex PCR reads with MiXCR, one row per CDR3 protein. The sample yields over 100,000 distinct CDR3 sequences, approximately 71% seen once. It was from about 21-30 mg of unsorted bulk tissue that RNA and DNA were co-extracted. The specimen was tumor-adjacent normal liver tissue. These receptors all come from a woman aged 60-75 years with primary liver carcinoma and hepatitis B virus infection.

This clonotype occurred once. One junction end does not reproduce the germline sequence, and a read error may be involved. The chain recombines TRBV29-1 with TRBJ2-4; 8 bases match TRBD1. Germline V gene sequence: CDR1 SQVTM, CDR2 ANQGSEA. This CDR3 spans 16 amino acids. In DNA form, the CDR3 reads TGCATCGTTGAATCAGGGGGCAGTAGGGCCAAAAACATTCAATACTTC. Translated, it gives CIVESGGSRAKNIQYF.

This clonotype was seen only a few times. A clone one base away is much larger, so this may be a read error. CDR3 residues: CASRIYSNRPQHF. In DNA form, the CDR3 reads TGTGCCAGCCGTATTTATAGCAATCGGCCCCAGCATTTT. J is TRBJ1-5 and V is TRBV28; no reliable D call. CDR3 length equals 13 residues. The germline V gene encodes CDR1 MDHEN and CDR2 SYDVKM.

The chain couples TRBV6-2 or TRBV6-3 to TRBJ2-7, with 11 bases fitting TRBD2. The CDR3 is 16 amino acids. Germline V gives CDR1 MNHEY, CDR2 SVGEGT. V shed 6 bases and J 6 bases; nucleotides not matched to a gene: 13. The CDR3 loop is CASSSNRLAGRVEQYF. The CDR3 DNA follows: TGTGCCAGCAGCTCCAACCGACTAGCGGGACGGGTCGAGCAGTACTTC.

This clonotype was observed many times. The genes are TRBV4-1 and TRBJ2-7; 11 positions match TRBD2. The V segment lost 1 base and the J segment 3 bases; nucleotides outside the gene matches: 2. The CDR3 totals 15 residues. The germline CDR1 and CDR2 sequences are MGHRA and YSYEKL. The CDR3 protein is CASSQGLAGGYEQYF. The DNA of the CDR3 is TGCGCCAGCAGCCAAGGGCTAGCGGGAGGCTACGAGCAGTACTTC.

The CDR3 protein is CASSLGTRGIQETQYF. CDR3 coding DNA: TGCGCCAGCAGCCTGGGGACTAGAGGGATCCAAGAGACCCAGTACTTC. V and J are TRBV5-1 and TRBJ2-5, with 8 bases that match TRBD2. J was trimmed by 1 base and V by 4 bases; bases with no gene match: 9. This CDR3 contains 16 residues. Per germline, CDR1 SGHRS and CDR2 YFSETQ.

Notes on this clonotype: The germline gene is not matched at one end of the junction; a read error may be the cause. This chain uses TRBV6-6 with TRBJ2-7; TRBD2 matches 11 bases. CDR1 is MNHNY, CDR2 SVGAGI, per germline (reference sequence). The CDR3 is made up of 14 amino acids. The CDR3 loop is CVSRTSGSSYEQYF. The CDR3 DNA sequence: TGTGTCAGCAGAACTAGCGGGAGCTCCTACGAGCAGTACTTT.

In the case of this clonotype: Likely a read error: the CDR3 ends without its conserved phenylalanine or tryptophan. The genes are TRBV9 and TRBJ1-6; no firm D call. The CDR3 loop spans 12 amino acids. Germline V gene data show CDR1 as SGDLS and CDR2 as YYNGEE. The DNA for the CDR3 is TGTGCCGGCAGCGTAGACAATTCACCCCTCCACTCT. Its protein product is CAGSVDNSPLHS.

Details on this clonotype: The CDR3 does not end in the conserved phenylalanine or tryptophan, so this is likely a read error. The DNA is omitted, as the CDR3 cannot be located on it reliably, and the CDR3 follows TCRdb's listing. V and J are TRBV11-2 and TRBJ2-2. Germline values: CDR1 SGHAT, CDR2 FQNNGV. The CDR3 adds up to 13 amino acids, both ends counted. The chain's CDR3 is CASSLDPSGEPLI.

The chain is built from TRBV11-2 and TRBJ2-5; D may correspond to TRBD1 or TRBD2 (5 bases each). V was cut by 0 bases and J by 14 bases, with 16 bases left in between. The CDR3 spans 13 residues. Germline V gene sequence: CDR1 SGHAT, CDR2 FQNNGV. The CDR3 loop reads CASSLDTGDREYF. CDR3 coding DNA: TGTGCCAGCAGCTTAGATACCGGGGACCGAGAATACTTC.

This clonotype was seen repeatedly, ten times or more. J is TRBJ1-5 and V is TRBV28; weak D call: TRBD1 (5 bases). Germline V gene sequence: CDR1 MDHEN, CDR2 SYDVKM. The V end lost 7 bases, the J end lost 9 bases, and 16 bases lay between the germline ends. CDR3 length equals 13 residues. The CDR3 DNA sequence: TGTGCCAGCACCGTGACAGCCCTGTGGCCCCAGCATTTT. This sequence encodes CASTVTALWPQHF.

This chain uses TRBV28 with TRBJ2-2; D might be TRBD1 or TRBD2, each matching 5 bases. V was clipped by 6 bases and J by 0 bases, with 14 bases between them. CDR1 is MDHEN, CDR2 SYDVKM, per germline. CDR3 length: 16 amino acids. CDR3 sequence: CASSPRGAPNTGELFF. As DNA, the CDR3 is TGTGCCAGCAGCCCTAGAGGGGCCCCGAACACCGGGGAGCTGTTTTTT.

As to this clonotype: No conserved phenylalanine or tryptophan ends this CDR3, so it is likely a read error. V is TRBV28 and J is TRBJ2-6; perhaps TRBD1 as D (5 bases). Germline V gene data show CDR1 as MDHEN and CDR2 as SYDVKM. The V and J ends lost 2 bases and 2 bases respectively, with 7 bases between them. This CDR3 is built from 15 residues. The CDR3 nucleotides read TGTGCCAGCAGTTTAGGGGCAACTGGGGCCAACGTCCTGACTATC. It encodes CASSLGATGANVLTI.

The rearrangement links TRBV6-1 to TRBJ1-2; D not certain. The CDR3 loop spans 14 amino acids. Germline V gene data show CDR1 as MNHNS and CDR2 as SASEGT. With 6 bases removed from V and 4 bases from J, the gap between germline ends came to 15 bases. The CDR3 region has the DNA TGTGCCAGCAGAGAATCCAGGAGCAGCTATGGCTACACCTTC. It is translated as CASRESRSSYGYTF.

Worth noting for this clonotype: The conserved phenylalanine or tryptophan is not found at the CDR3 terminus, so this likely reflects a read error. This chain connects TRBV12-3 or TRBV12-4 to TRBJ1-1; D gene ambiguous. The CDR3 has 13 residues. As DNA, the CDR3 is TGTGTCAGCATAGGTGGTCTGAACACTGAAGCTTTCTTA. The encoded protein is CVSIGGLNTEAFL.

Note on this clonotype: A much larger clone is a single base away; this may be a read error. The chain employs TRBV28 and TRBJ1-1, with a weak D call TRBD1 (5 bases). Germline V gene lookup returns CDR1 MDHEN and CDR2 SYDVKM. Trimming stripped 6 bases from V and 10 bases from J, with 21 bases between. CDR3 length equals 14 residues. In DNA form, the CDR3 reads TGTGCCAGCAGACCTCCCGCCAGGGAGCAAGGAGCTTTCTTT. Protein: CASRPPAREQGAFF.

The chain employs TRBV5-4 and TRBJ2-2, with TRBD1 identical over 11 bases. CDR3 size: 15 residues. V was pared by 2 bases and J by 14 bases, with 11 bases of the junction left unmatched. The germline V gene encodes CDR1 SGHNT and CDR2 YYREEE (reference sequence). CDR3 coding DNA: TGTGCCAGCAGCTTAGGACAGGGGGCAACCGGGAACCTGTTTTTT. As protein: CASSLGQGATGNLFF.

The rearrangement uses TRBV11-2 and TRBJ2-2; weak D call: TRBD2 (6 bases). Germline CDR1 reads SGHAT; CDR2 reads FQNNGV. This CDR3 region has 15 residues. The CDR3 region is CVSSLGGMDTGELFF. The CDR3 DNA follows: TGTGTCAGTAGCTTGGGCGGGATGGACACCGGGGAGCTGTTTTTT. Filled out from reference TRBV11-2 and TRBJ2-2, the complete variable domain reads EAGVAQSPRYKIIEKRQSVAFWCNPISGHATLYWYQQILGQGPKLLIQFQNNGVVDDSQLPKDRFSAERLKGVDSTLKIQPAKLEDSAVYLCVSSLGGMDTGELFFGEGSRLTVL.

For this clonotype: A read error may account for a junction end that differs from germline. This chain links TRBV4-1 with TRBJ2-1, with D perhaps TRBD2 (5 bases). CDR1 and CDR2 (germline): MGHRA, YSYEKL. This CDR3 has 15 residues. The CDR3 DNA is TGCGTCAGCGGTCCCACGGACTCGAGAAGCGTTGAGCAGTTCTTC. As protein: CVSGPTDSRSVEQFF.

To note about this clonotype: Compared with germline, one end of the junction differs, possibly owing to a read error. The chain carries TRBV6-6 and TRBJ2-4; 11 nucleotides match TRBD2. The length of the CDR3 is 16 residues. CDR1 MNHNY and CDR2 SVGAGI come from the germline V gene (reference sequence). The DNA for the CDR3 is TGTGCCAGCAGTTACGGGGGACTAGCGGTTCAAAACTTTCGGTACTTT. Its translation: CASSYGGLAVQNFRYF.

The chain is built from TRBV6-4 and TRBJ2-1; D may be TRBD1 (6 bases). Per the germline V gene, CDR1 is MRHNA and CDR2 is SNTAGT. This CDR3 spans 13 amino acids. Trimming left V 6 bases short and J 8 bases short, with 14 bases between. CDR3 sequence (DNA): TGTGCCAGCAGCCCTAGAGAGGGGGATGAGCAGTTCTTC. This encodes CASSPREGDEQFF.

The chain employs TRBV4-1 and TRBJ1-2; D ambiguous. The ends were cut back, 1 base at V and 4 bases at J, with 22 bases in the middle. The CDR3 totals 18 residues. Germline lookup yields CDR1 MGHRA and CDR2 YSYEKL. The CDR3 sequence: CASSQGGFSRLRPYGYTF. In nucleotides, the CDR3 is TGCGCCAGCAGCCAAGGCGGGTTCAGCCGCCTCAGACCCTATGGCTACACCTTC.

On this clonotype itself: As the CDR3 is not closed by the conserved phenylalanine or tryptophan, this likely results from a read error. This rearrangement joins TRBV11-2 to TRBJ2-1; the D gene is possibly TRBD2 (5 bases). Germline V gives CDR1 SGHAT, CDR2 FQNNGV. The CDR3 has 15 residues. The CDR3 loop reads CASSRLASGYNGQFL. CDR3 DNA sequence: TGTGCCAGCAGCCGACTTGCGTCGGGATACAATGGGCAGTTCTTA.

Of note for this clonotype: A much larger clone differs by one base, so this may be a read error. The gene calls are TRBV7-9 and TRBJ1-1; D perhaps matches TRBD1 (5 bases). CDR1 and CDR2 (germline): SEHNR, FQNEAQ (reference sequence). Trimming took 4 bases from V and 13 from J, leaving 16 bases between them. This CDR3 spans 12 amino acids. CDR3 nucleotides: TGTGCCAGCAGCTCCGGGGGAGGGATAATTTTCTTT. This sequence encodes CASSSGGGIIFF.

A remark on this clonotype: A junction boundary mismatches the germline segment, possibly from a read error. This chain links TRBV11-2 with TRBJ2-7; 9 positions match TRBD2. This CDR3 is 15 amino acids long. Germline V gene sequence: CDR1 SGHAT, CDR2 FQNNGV. CDR3 sequence: CANSLEPSGDGEQYF. In nucleotides, the CDR3 is TGTGCCAACAGCTTAGAGCCTAGCGGGGACGGCGAGCAGTACTTC.

A remark on this clonotype: The CDR3 does not close with the conserved phenylalanine or tryptophan, likely indicating a read error. J is TRBJ2-1 and V is TRBV12-3 or TRBV12-4, with 8 bases lining up with TRBD2. This CDR3 comprises 19 residues. V dropped 6 bases and J dropped 4; count of bases not matched to a gene: 20. The CDR3 bases are TGTGCCAGCAGCCCGGGGGGGGTAATAGGTAGCGGAGGGTACAATGAGCAGTTCCTC. Translation: CASSPGGVIGSGGYNEQFL.

Comments on this clonotype: Compared with germline, one end of the junction differs, possibly owing to a read error. V usage is TRBV29-1 and J usage is TRBJ2-7, with TRBD2 as a possible D gene (5 bases). CDR1 SQVTM and CDR2 ANQGSEA come from the germline V gene. The CDR3 runs 13 residues. CDR3: CRAAMDFAYERYF. The CDR3, as DNA: TGCAGAGCTGCGATGGACTTCGCCTACGAGCGGTACTTC.